The following is a TCR beta chain sequence with its context. Its antigen is still unknown. No base quality information exists; no much larger clone differs at one position. The label giving this sample's time point can be read as: baseline before first vaccination. Vaccinee samples came from UK trials COV001 and COV002, including a single-blind randomized controlled phase 2/3 trial of AZD1222 (ChAdOx1 nCoV-19) in healthy adults. For TCRbeta chain sequencing, PBMC samples from trial participants were taken at day 0 and at day 28 after the second dose. The sample comes from a study of T cell responses to AZD1222 COVID-19 vaccine (dated by TCRdb to the early 2020s). General notes on the study: AZD1222 recipients given second doses at about 4 weeks or at about 12 weeks were pooled, since spike-specific TCR depth and breadth were not found to differ between the two schedules. Trial participants were enrolled into age subgroups of 18-55, 56-69 and 70-plus years, which contained about 150, 28 and 57 TCR-sequenced participants, respectively. TCR sequencing was performed for 230 to 250 trial participants, of whom around 200 were given two doses of AZD1222 and around 26 were given two doses of MenACWY control vaccine.

On the study overall, not on this receptor specifically: No day 14 peak-response samples were available, so repertoires were characterized only after the peak T cell response. CD4 TCRs associated with the vaccine covered the entire spike protein, and the dominant responses were in regions 160-218 and 743-854. Conclusions about previously exposed vaccinees were limited because only six AZD1222 recipients were SARS-CoV-2 seropositive at baseline. The 56-69-year group was small, and its depth increase did not reach significance, likely because of low power. Participants were mostly white British, with more females than males. The authors suggested clonal diversity may have been underestimated. After two AZD1222 doses, both the breadth and the depth of spike-specific TCRs were significantly higher than at day 0 and than in MenACWY recipients. Reportedly, close to half of the unique spike-specific TCRs recognized epitopes lying outside the regions that are mutated in the B.1.351 and B.1.1.7 variants.

The CDR3 regions of human TCRbeta chains were analyzed by immunosequencing. In the source study's methods: TCRs in the repertoires were compared against a reference library of SARS-CoV-2-specific TCRs that had been generated with the MIRA antigen-specificity platform. Breadth was defined as the fraction of unique TCRs that were SARS-CoV-2-associated, and depth was defined as the fraction of total T cells that were SARS-CoV-2-associated. Each spike-specific TCR was assigned to its reactive spike region and to a CD4 or CD8 class using the MIRA data. Log10-transformed breadth and depth values were compared by one-way ANOVA with Sidak's multiple comparisons tests. TCRdb holds this immuneACCESS table with in-frame rearrangements only. Some clones are missing; in checked studies, unresolved V genes explain under half, and the rest has no known cause. The D gene and trimming were derived from the DNA, and the V and J assignments and clone size from that table. This sample has roughly 120,000 clones in its table, and 88% of those were observed once. Jointly, the top ten make up about 3.5% of the sample.

The sequences come from peripheral blood, collected on day 0 of AZD1222 vaccination. The clonotype originates from an adult in good health.

The base sequence is TGTGCCAGCAGTTTCACCGTAGCAGGGGGCTACACCTTC. It translates to CASSFTVAGGYTF. The rearrangement joined TRBV27 to TRBJ1-2; possibly the D gene is TRBD1, per 5 matching bases. Cut back by 3 bases and 8 bases, the V and J ends lie 13 bases apart. CDR1 and CDR2, per the germline V gene (reference sequence), are MNHEY and SMNVEV. The CDR3 runs 13 residues from the cysteine to the phenylalanine. The sequence is cut down to CDR3 DNA, 39 bases in frame from base 1.